This TCR beta chain appears in the sequencing data of a study of a mutant IDH1 vaccine in newly diagnosed glioma. About the research overall: Patients under treatment included around 60% males and about 38% females and had a mean age of around 43 years. Before enrollment, patients got radiotherapy alone, temozolomide alone, or mostly the combination.

The CDR3 runs 16 residues. Germline assignment: CDR1 SGHRS and CDR2 YFSETQ. Trimming at V came to 1 base and at J to 6 bases, leaving 11 bases not matched to a gene. The time point is: week 35, safety follow-up. Topical imiquimod accompanied each vaccine dose, which consisted of 300 ug of mutant IDH1 20-mer peptide. At weeks 1, 3, 5, 7, 11, 15, 19 and 23, patients received a vaccination, eight in all. In the case of this clone: Its antigen is not identified.

Findings and caveats of the study: Overall, around 93% of patients had vaccine-induced immune responses.

The method was immunoSEQ multiplex PCR; TCRdb's version includes in-frame clones alone and lacks a portion of them. Of about 45,000 clones detected, approximately 92% appear once; the ten largest clones hold 2.3%. The source was PBMCs, collected from a glioma patient whose treatment included an IDH1 peptide vaccine. The receptor was isolated from a man aged 45-65 years with glioma. The chain has TRBV5-1 and TRBJ2-7; 9 bases map to TRBD2. The CDR3 bases are TGCGCCAGCAGCTTGCCCAAGGCGGGAGGGCCCTCCGAGCAGTACTTC. Protein product: CASSLPKAGGPSEQYF.